This T cell receptor beta chain was sequenced in a study of T cell repertoires in cytomegalovirus infection (dated by TCRdb to about 2019). In terms of the full investigation: The HLA type of each donor mattered for the analysis, because public TCR beta signatures pointed to carriage of CMV infection along with the matching HLA type.

TCRdb shows the sequencer as Illumina HiSeq 1500. Using fastp trimming at Q25 and MiXCR clonotype assembly, TCRdb reanalyzed the public sequencing data and kept in-frame beta chains. Identical CDR3 protein sequences are pooled into one entry, listed with their most common genes and DNA. A total of around 630,000 distinct CDR3 sequences appear in this sample, 24% of them only once. The biggest ten clones account for 8% of the sample. The germline V gene (reference sequence) supplies CDR1 LNHDA and CDR2 SQIVND. Germline trimming: 3 bases from V, 6 bases from J; junction bases outside gene matches: 7. CDR3 length: 15 amino acids, cysteine to phenylalanine. CDR3 DNA only is kept here, 45 bases in frame from base 1. About this clonotype itself: What antigen it recognizes has not been identified. The record has no base qualities; no much larger clone is one base away.

Here is what the overall study found, with its caveats: The ex vivo response was dominated by HLA-C-restricted CMV-specific TCR beta clonotypes, which also provided the single most frequent clonotype in two of eight donors. Carriers of CMV infection plus the relevant HLA type were discriminated by the cumulative frequency of public TCR beta family members in the study cohort and in an independent approximately 350-donor cohort.

The chain links TRBV19 with TRBJ2-1; 8 central nucleotides agree with TRBD2. This clonotype was sampled from a human donor in good health (CMV status not recorded). Some clones in this sample may be carry-over from other donors' samples. Sequencing input: CD8+ T cells from PBMCs. The CDR3 amino acid sequence is: CASSIRGGSTNEQFF. Read as DNA, the sequence is TGTGCCAGTAGTATTCGCGGGGGGTCTACCAATGAGCAGTTCTTC. Outside the CDR3, residues come from the reference TRBV19 and TRBJ2-1 proteins, so the full variable domain is: DGGITQSPKYLFRKEGQNVTLSCEQNLNHDAMYWYRQDPGQGLRLIYYSQIVNDFQKGDIAEGYSVSREKKESFPLTVTSAQKNPTAFYLCASSIRGGSTNEQFFGPGTRLTVL.